Below are 2 T cell receptor beta chains sequenced from a single sample in a study of OX40 agonist ivuxolimab in advanced cancers. This table comes from immunoSEQ multiplex PCR, and its TCRdb copy is limited to in-frame clones, with some not included. The sample consists of about 66,000 clones, around 90% of them appearing once. This sample comprised CD4+ or CD8+ T cells sorted from blood, obtained in a trial of the OX40 agonist ivuxolimab. These receptors were taken from an adult with an advanced solid tumor such as melanoma, head and neck, liver or kidney cancer.

In DNA, the CDR3 is TGTGCCATCAGTCGCAGGTCGGTGGCCGGGACAGGGGATTCCACAGATACGCAGTATTTT. Its protein is CAISRRSVAGTGDSTDTQYF. The gene calls are TRBV10-3 and TRBJ2-3; the match to TRBD1 covers 10 bases. Germline CDR1 ENHRY, CDR2 SYGVKD. The CDR3 runs to 20 residues. V trimming: 5 bases; J trimming: 2 bases; junction bases outside the gene matches: 19.

This chain joins TRBV7-9 and TRBJ2-2, with a weak D call TRBD2 (5 bases). Germline V gene lookup returns CDR1 SEHNR and CDR2 FQNEAQ (reference sequence). Trimming removed 1 base from V and 1 base from J, with 7 bases in between. CDR3 length equals 15 residues. The CDR3 bases are TGTGCCAGCAGCTTAGAAGAGGGGAACACCGGGGAGCTGTTTTTT. It translates to CASSLEEGNTGELFF.